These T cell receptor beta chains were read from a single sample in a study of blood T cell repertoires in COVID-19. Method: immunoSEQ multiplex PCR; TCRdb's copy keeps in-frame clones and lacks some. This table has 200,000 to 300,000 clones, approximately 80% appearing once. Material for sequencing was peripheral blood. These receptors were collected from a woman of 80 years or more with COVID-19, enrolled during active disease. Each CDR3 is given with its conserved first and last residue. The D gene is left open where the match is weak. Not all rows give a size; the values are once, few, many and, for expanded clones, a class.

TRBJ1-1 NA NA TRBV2 TGTGCCAGCAGTGGAGGGAGCTTGAACACTGAAGCTTTCTTT CASSGGSLNTEAFF
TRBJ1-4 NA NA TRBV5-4 TGTGCCAGCAGCTTGGGACAAATTGGGGCGCTGGGTGAAAAACTGTTTTTT CASSLGQIGALGEKLFF
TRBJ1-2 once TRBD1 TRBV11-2 TGTGCCAGCAGGCCCCGGGACAGTGCCCTGAACTATGGCTACACCTTC CASRPRDSALNYGYTF
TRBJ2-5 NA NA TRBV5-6 TGTGCCAGCAGCAACGGCGGGACCCAGTACTTC CASSNGGTQYF
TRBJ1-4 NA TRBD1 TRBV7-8 TGTGCCAGCAGCCCGAGACAGGGGGCTTATGAAAAACTGTTTTTT CASSPRQGAYEKLFF
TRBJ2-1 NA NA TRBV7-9 TGTGCCAGCAGCTTAGTGAGGGATGAGCAGTTCTTC CASSLVRDEQFF
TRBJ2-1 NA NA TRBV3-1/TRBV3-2 TGTGCCAGCAGCCAAGAGTCTTACGTGGCGGGGAACAATGAGCAGTTCTTC CASSQESYVAGNNEQFF
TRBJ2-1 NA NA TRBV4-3 TGCGCCAGCAGCCGTAACTTCAATGAGCAGTTCTTC CASSRNFNEQFF
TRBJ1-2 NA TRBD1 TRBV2 TGTGCCAGCAGGGACCGGGACAGTCCCTATGGCTACACCTTC CASRDRDSPYGYTF
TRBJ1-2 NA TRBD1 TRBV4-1 TGCGCCAGCAGCCCTAGTCGGACAGGGGGAAGTTTCTATGGCTACACCTTC CASSPSRTGGSFYGYTF
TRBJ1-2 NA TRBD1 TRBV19 TGTGCCAGTATGCGGACAGGGGACTATGGCTACACCTTC CASMRTGDYGYTF
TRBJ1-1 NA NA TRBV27 TGTGCCAGCAGTTTATCCGGGGTGCTGAACACTGAAGCTTTCTTT CASSLSGVLNTEAFF
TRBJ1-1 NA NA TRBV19 TGTGCCAGTAGTATTGGGGACATGAACACTGAAGCTTTCTTT CASSIGDMNTEAFF
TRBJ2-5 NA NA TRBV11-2 TGTGCCAGCAGCCAGGGGGCTAGCGGAGAGACCCAGTACTTC CASSQGASGETQYF
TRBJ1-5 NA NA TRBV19 TGTGCCAGTAGCGACGGGACATATTATAGCAATCAGCCCCAGCATTTT CASSDGTYYSNQPQHF
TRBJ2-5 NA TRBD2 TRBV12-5 TGTGCTAGTGGCCCGAGCGGGAAGGAGACCCAGTACTTC CASGPSGKETQYF
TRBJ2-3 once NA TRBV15 TGTGCCACCAGCAGAGACCTACAGGGAACAGATACGCAGTATTTT CATSRDLQGTDTQYF
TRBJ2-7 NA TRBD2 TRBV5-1 TGCGCCAGCAGCCAGGGCGGGAGCGGGGCCTCCTACGAGCAGTACTTC CASSQGGSGASYEQYF
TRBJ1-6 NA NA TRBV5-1 TGCGCCAGCAGCTTGGGGGCGCGGGGGGCCGTTTCACCCCTCCACTTT CASSLGARGAVSPLHF
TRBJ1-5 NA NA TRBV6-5 TGTGCCAGCAGTTACGACGGGAGTTCCCTGGGACAGCCCCAGCATTTT CASSYDGSSLGQPQHF
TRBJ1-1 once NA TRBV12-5 TGTGCTAGTGGTCGGACAGCCCGCCTCGCTGAAGCTTTCTTT CASGRTARLAEAFF
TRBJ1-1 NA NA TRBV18 TGTGCCAGCTCAGGCGACAGCACTGAAGCTTTCTTT CASSGDSTEAFF
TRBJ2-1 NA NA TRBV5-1 TGCGCCAGCGGCGTGTCCAGGGTGGAGCAGTTCTTC CASGVSRVEQFF
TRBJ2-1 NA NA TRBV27 TGTGCCAGCAGTTTTAGGGAGAGTGAGCAGTTCTTC CASSFRESEQFF
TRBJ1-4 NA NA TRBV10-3 TGTGCCATCAGTGGGGGTGCGGGCAGGACTAATGAAAAACTGTTTTTT CAISGGAGRTNEKLFF
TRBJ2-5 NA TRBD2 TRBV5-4 TGTGCCAGCAGCCCCGGACTAGCGGGGGACCAAGAGACCCAGTACTTC CASSPGLAGDQETQYF
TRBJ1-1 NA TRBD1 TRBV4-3 TGCGCCAGCAGCCAAGACGGGACAGGGCGGAACACTGAAGCTTTCTTT CASSQDGTGRNTEAFF
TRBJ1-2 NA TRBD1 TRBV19 TGTGCCAGTAGCCAAGGACAGGGTTCACTCTATGGCTACACCTTC CASSQGQGSLYGYTF
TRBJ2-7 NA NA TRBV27 TGTGCCAGCAGTTTAAGACCAGGGGTCGGGAAGCAGTACTTC CASSLRPGVGKQYF
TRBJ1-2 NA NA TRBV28 TGTGCCAGCAGCGCACTAAGCTATGGCTACACCTTC CASSALSYGYTF
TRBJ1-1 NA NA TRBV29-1 TGCAGCGTTGTCGAGAGCGTCACTGAAGCTTTCTTT CSVVESVTEAFF
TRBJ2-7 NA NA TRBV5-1 TGCGCCAGCAGCTTGGCCCCGGGAGAATCCTACGAGCAGTACTTC CASSLAPGESYEQYF
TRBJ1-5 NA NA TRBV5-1 TGCGCCAGCAGCTTGGAGTCAGGGGAGCAGCCCCAGCATTTT CASSLESGEQPQHF
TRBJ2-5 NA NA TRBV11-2 TGTGCCAGCAGCTTAAGGCAGGAAGAGACCCAGTACTTC CASSLRQEETQYF
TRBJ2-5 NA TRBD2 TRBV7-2 TGTGCCAGCAGCTTGGCGGGAGGTCCGGGGACCCAGTACTTC CASSLAGGPGTQYF
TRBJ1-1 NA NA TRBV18 TGTGCCAGCTCACCCACGGAGGGGTCGAACACTGAAGCTTTCTTT CASSPTEGSNTEAFF
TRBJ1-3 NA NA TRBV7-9 TGTGCCAGCAGCCGCGGGGACTCTGGAAACACCATATATTTT CASSRGDSGNTIYF
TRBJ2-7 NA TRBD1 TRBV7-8 TGTGCCAGCAGCAATAGACAGGGTGGACCCTACGAGCAGTACTTC CASSNRQGGPYEQYF
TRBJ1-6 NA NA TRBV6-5 TGTGCCAGCAGTTACTCTCGACAAGGCCGAACACCCCTCCACTTT CASSYSRQGRTPLHF
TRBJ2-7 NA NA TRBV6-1 TGTGCCAGCAGTGAATCGCAGGGTCCCTACGAGCAGTACTTC CASSESQGPYEQYF
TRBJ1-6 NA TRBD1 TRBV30 TGTGCCTGGGCGACAGGGGAGAATTCACCCCTCCACTTT CAWATGENSPLHF
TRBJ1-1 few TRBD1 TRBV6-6 TGTGCCAGCAGTTACGAGACAGGGGGGGACACTGAAGCTTTCTTT CASSYETGGDTEAFF
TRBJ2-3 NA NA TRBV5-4 TGTGCCAGCAGCTTTGGAGGGGGGGGCGGCACAGATACGCAGTATTTT CASSFGGGGGTDTQYF
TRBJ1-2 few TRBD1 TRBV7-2 TGTGCCAGCAGCTTAGCCCGGAACCCAACAGGGGAGCGTGGCTACACCTTC CASSLARNPTGERGYTF
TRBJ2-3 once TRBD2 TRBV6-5 TGTGCCAGCAGTACGGGGGGGACGCAGTATTTT CASSTGGTQYF
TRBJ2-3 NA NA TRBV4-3 TGCGCCAGCAGCCAAGGGGTTTCAGGAGATACGCAGTATTTT CASSQGVSGDTQYF
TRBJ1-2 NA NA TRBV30 TGTGCCTGGAGTCACCAGGGGTCGGACTATGGCTACACCTTC CAWSHQGSDYGYTF
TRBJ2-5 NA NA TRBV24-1 TGTGCCACCAGTGCGGGTAGATTGGAGAGTGAGACCCAGTACTTC CATSAGRLESETQYF
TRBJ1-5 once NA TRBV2 TGTGCCAGCAGAGCCGGGACATCTAGCAATCAGCCCCAGCATTTT CASRAGTSSNQPQHF